These 2 T cell receptor beta chains were sequenced from one sample in a study of Graves' ophthalmopathy and Graves' hyperthyroidism. RNA transcripts were the template, and TCR beta CDR3 regions were amplified from them. First-round RT-PCR with HTBI primers preceded a second-round multiplex PCR. From the multiplex PCR reads, TCRdb called clonotypes with MiXCR, one entry per CDR3 protein. The sample holds about 550,000 distinct CDR3 sequences; under 45% are singletons and the top ten take roughly 4.5%. Sequences were obtained from peripheral blood or thyroid tissue (not recorded which). These receptors originate from an adult man with Graves' hyperthyroidism.

Ten or more counts support this clonotype. V is TRBV7-8 and J is TRBJ2-2; 11 nucleotides agree with TRBD2. V gave up 1 base and J gave up 2 bases; unmatched junction bases: 3. Germline CDR1 and CDR2: SGHVS and FQNEAQ. There are 17 residues in the CDR3. This CDR3 is CASSLVSGGANTGELFF. The CDR3 region has the DNA TGTGCCAGCAGCTTAGTTAGCGGGGGGGCAAACACCGGGGAGCTGTTTTTT.

This clonotype was counted only a few times. The V call is TRBV19, the J call TRBJ1-4; a possible D gene is TRBD1 (5 bases). The V gene lost 7 bases and the J gene lost 6 bases, with 18 bases spanning the gap. The CDR3 sequence is 15 residues long. Germline lookup yields CDR1 LNHDA and CDR2 SQIVND (reference sequence). The CDR3 loop is CASTRTKLMDEKLFF. CDR3 DNA sequence: TGTGCCAGTACCCGGACAAAGCTGATGGATGAAAAACTGTTTTTT.